This T cell receptor (beta chain) was captured in a study of cytomegalovirus exposure and HLA in healthy donors. The PCR had 60 Vbeta and 13 Jbeta primers. The assay was immunoSEQ multiplex PCR, and TCRdb's table has in-frame clones only and misses some. This sample carries 90,000 to 120,000 clones, roughly 73% of them seen once, and the ten largest clones take about 8%. Study-wide results and limits: In all likelihood, a cluster of highly shared sequence variants was a sequencing artifact. Immune exposure information comprised only CMV serostatus.

For this clone: Antigen unknown.

The CDR3 is 15 residues long. V lost 0 bases and J lost 7; bases outside the gene matches: 6. CDR1 and CDR2 (germline): MDHEN, SYDVKM. Sequencing was done on a sample of PBMCs. The chain recombines TRBV28 with TRBJ2-7; 10 positions agree with TRBD1. The TCR sequence derives from a man aged 30-40 years in good health and CMV-seronegative. The CDR3 coding sequence is TGTGCCAGCAGTTTATGGACAGGGGGCAATTATGAGCAGTACTTC. The encoded protein is CASSLWTGGNYEQYF.